The T cell receptor (beta chain) described here comes from a study of blood T cell repertoires in COVID-19. Study-wide context: From T cells, B-cell-depleted T cells, or PBMCs came the material, which was cDNA or gDNA.

The CDR3 runs 17 residues. Some clones are missing from TCRdb's copy, which holds only in-frame ones; the method was immunoSEQ multiplex PCR. Of under 200,000 clones listed, around four fifths are singletons. The V call is TRBV21-1, the J call TRBJ2-7; TRBD1 is the table's D call and was not checked against the DNA. TRBV21-1 is marked as a pseudogene. This receptor was identified in a woman aged 45-60 years in a cohort exposed to, infected with or recovered from COVID-19 (not recorded which). Material for sequencing was PBMCs or T cells enriched from blood (not recorded which). CDR3 loop: CASSKEVRTGRTYEQYF. DNA of the CDR3: TGTGCCAGCAGCAAAGAAGTTAGGACAGGGCGGACCTACGAGCAGTACTTC.